The TCR beta chain described here comes from a study of CXCR3-negative and CXCR3-positive naive CD8 T cells. At a few hundred thousand cells each, triplicate sorts were carried out for each CD8+ T cell subset. Whole-study findings and limits: Whereas both naive subsets had comparably high diversity, memory CD8+ cells had much lower diversity.

The libraries of TRB cDNA were constructed through 5' RACE using UMI labels. Reprocessing the 5' RACE reads, TCRdb reports a single entry for every CDR3 protein and omits DNA. This sample's table reports about 40,000 distinct CDR3 sequences. A remark on this clonotype: Its antigen remains unknown.

The CDR3 is 15 amino acids. Germline V lookup: CDR1 SQVTM, CDR2 ANQGSEA. The sequence was obtained from a human donor in good health. Some clones in this sample may be carry-over from other donors' samples. Sequencing was carried out using memory CD8+ T cells from blood. The chain carries TRBV29-1 and TRBJ2-2; TCRdb's D call, TRBD1, is unchecked because there is no DNA. CDR3 region: CSVETLDRDPGELFF.